This passage covers 21 T cell receptor beta chains from one sample sequenced in a study of blood T cell repertoires in COVID-19. The repertoire was sequenced with immunoSEQ multiplex PCR; TCRdb's copy has only in-frame clones and lacks some. The sample records 110,000 or so clones, 85% being singletons. The specimen was peripheral blood. Receptor source: a human donor in a cohort sampled during active COVID-19.

This clone was observed once. J is TRBJ2-1 and V is TRBV12-3 or TRBV12-4; 8 bases map to TRBD1. V lost 6 bases to trimming and J lost 12 bases; unmatched junction nucleotides: 7. CDR3 length equals 12 residues. The CDR3 bases are TGTGCCAGCAGCCGACAGGGGATGTGGCAGTTCTTC. As protein: CASSRQGMWQFF.

The V and J genes are TRBV12-3 or TRBV12-4 and TRBJ1-2; D not certain. The V gene lost 6 bases and the J gene lost 1 base, with 9 bases spanning the gap. The CDR3 covers 13 residues. The DNA of the CDR3 is TGTGCCAGCAGCCCGGGGAGTAACTATGGCTACACCTTC. It encodes CASSPGSNYGYTF.

The gene calls are TRBV14 and TRBJ2-1; D is undetermined. Germline CDR1 and CDR2: SGHDN and FVKESK. The V and J ends lost 1 base and 16 bases respectively, with 14 bases between them. The CDR3 totals 12 residues. CDR3 sequence reads: CASSQVASRSFF. CDR3 DNA: TGTGCCAGCAGCCAAGTGGCCTCCCGAAGTTTCTTC.

The CDR3 DNA follows: TGTGCCAGCTCACCACGGGAGGTCCGGGACACCGGGGAGCTGTTTTTT. Translating gives CASSPREVRDTGELFF. The chain couples TRBV18 to TRBJ2-2, with D perhaps TRBD2 (6 bases). Germline CDR1 reads KGHSH; CDR2 reads LQKENI. V was shortened by 1 base and J by 3 bases, with 12 bases between the two germline ends. The CDR3 length is 16 residues.

The chain is built from TRBV11-2 and TRBJ2-7; perhaps TRBD2 as D (5 bases). CDR1 is SGHAT, CDR2 FQNNGV, per germline. Trimming removed 3 bases from V and 0 bases from J, with 9 bases in between. CDR3 length: 14 amino acids. The CDR3 loop reads CASSFVGSSYEQYF. The CDR3, as DNA: TGTGCCAGCAGCTTTGTTGGGAGCTCCTACGAGCAGTACTTC.

V is TRBV7-8 and J is TRBJ1-1; D unresolved. There are 14 residues in the CDR3. Per germline, CDR1 SGHVS and CDR2 FQNEAQ. V was pared by 5 bases and J by 1 base, with 11 bases between. CDR3 amino acids: CASSEKAGNTEAFF. The CDR3 nucleotides read TGTGCCAGCAGCGAGAAAGCTGGGAACACTGAAGCTTTCTTT.

V usage is TRBV2 and J usage is TRBJ1-6; D not certain. In germline, CDR1 is SNHLY, CDR2 FYNNEI. With 3 bases removed from V and 7 bases from J, the gap between germline ends came to 19 bases. The CDR3 has 17 residues. The CDR3 is CASSDRQAGPQNSPLHF. CDR3 nucleotide sequence: TGTGCCAGCAGTGATCGGCAGGCGGGCCCCCAAAATTCACCCCTCCACTTT.

CDR3 nucleotide sequence: TGTGCCAGCAGTGAAGTGGCAGGGGGCCGCTATGAGCAGTTCTTC. Protein sequence: CASSEVAGGRYEQFF. The genes are TRBV6-4 and TRBJ2-1; 8 positions match TRBD1. Germline trimming cut 3 bases from V and 8 bases from J; bases unmatched to any gene: 9. This CDR3 is 15 amino acids long. Germline CDR1 is MRHNA and CDR2 is SNTAGT.

The chain combines TRBV7-9 with TRBJ2-7; 8 nucleotides line up with TRBD1. The V gene's germline CDR1 is SEHNR and CDR2 FQNEAQ (reference sequence). The CDR3 loop spans 14 amino acids. V lost 5 bases and J lost 1; bases outside the gene matches: 4. CDR3 region: CASSTRTGSYEQYF. CDR3 bases: TGTGCCAGCAGCACCCGGACAGGGTCCTACGAGCAGTACTTC.

V gene TRBV19 combines with J gene TRBJ1-2, with 8 bases that match TRBD1. Germline CDR1 reads LNHDA; CDR2 reads SQIVND (reference sequence). J was trimmed by 4 bases and V by 4 bases; bases with no gene match: 2. This CDR3 comprises 13 residues. In DNA, the CDR3 is TGTGCCAGTAGTAGGGGACAGGCCTATGGCTACACCTTC. It is translated as CASSRGQAYGYTF.

The chain is built from TRBV12-3 or TRBV12-4 and TRBJ1-2, with D unclear. The CDR3 length is 12 residues. The germline V and J ends were trimmed by 7 bases and 5 bases, with 11 bases remaining between them. In DNA, the CDR3 is TGTGCCAGCACCCTAGGAGGATATGGCTACACCTTC. Its translation: CASTLGGYGYTF.

The chain recombines TRBV7-6 with TRBJ2-2, with D possibly matching TRBD2 (5 bases). The CDR3 consists of 14 residues. V was pared by 5 bases and J by 2 bases, with 9 bases between. Germline V gene data show CDR1 as SGHVS and CDR2 as FNYEAQ. The CDR3, as DNA: TGTGCCAGCAGCCCGCGGGTCAACACCGGGGAGCTGTTTTTT. It translates to CASSPRVNTGELFF.

The chain couples TRBV14 to TRBJ2-1; the match to TRBD2 covers 8 bases. CDR3 size: 16 residues. Trimming removed 5 bases from V and 0 bases from J; junction bases left unmatched: 6. The germline V gene encodes CDR1 SGHDN and CDR2 FVKESK. CDR3 nucleotides: TGTGCCAGCAGCGGCCCCCGGGGGGGCTCCTACAATGAGCAGTTCTTC. Amino acids: CASSGPRGGSYNEQFF.

The rearrangement links TRBV7-3 to TRBJ2-1; 10 nucleotides agree with TRBD1. The V segment lost 5 bases and the J segment 5 bases; nucleotides outside the gene matches: 6. This CDR3 region has 15 residues. Germline V gene lookup returns CDR1 SGHTA and CDR2 FQGTGA. CDR3 protein: CASSVGTGVHNEQFF. In DNA form, the CDR3 reads TGTGCCAGCAGCGTCGGGACAGGGGTCCACAATGAGCAGTTCTTC.

This chain links TRBV27 with TRBJ1-6; D is perhaps TRBD1 (6 bases). The CDR3 is made up of 15 amino acids. Germline CDR1 reads MNHEY; CDR2 reads SMNVEV (reference sequence). The germline V and J ends were trimmed by 5 bases and 3 bases, with 11 bases remaining between them. The CDR3 sequence: CASSPRTVYNSPLHF. Written as DNA, the CDR3 is TGTGCCAGCAGTCCCAGGACAGTCTATAATTCACCCCTCCACTTT.

The chain joins TRBV4-3 to TRBJ2-1, with D hard to call. Trimming cost V 4 bases and J 3 bases, with 4 bases left between them. CDR3 length equals 12 residues. Germline V CDR1 and CDR2: LGHNA, YSLEER. CDR3 region: CASSPNYNEQFF. CDR3 nucleotide sequence: TGCGCCAGCAGCCCCAACTACAATGAGCAGTTCTTC.

DNA of the CDR3: TGTGCCAGCAGGGTTCCCGGGACAGGGTTTGAAGGGCCCCAGCATTTT. Protein sequence: CASRVPGTGFEGPQHF. This chain uses TRBV28 with TRBJ1-5, with 9 nucleotides matching TRBD1. Germline V gene data show CDR1 as MDHEN and CDR2 as SYDVKM. V was pared by 6 bases and J by 9 bases, with 15 bases of the junction left unmatched. The length of the CDR3 is 16 residues.

The rearrangement links TRBV7-9 to TRBJ2-7; 9 bases map to TRBD1. This CDR3 contains 15 residues. The germline gives CDR1 SEHNR, CDR2 FQNEAQ (reference sequence). Trimming took 4 bases from V and 4 from J; bases not matched to a gene: 8. CDR3 protein: CASSSQDRGMYEQYF. The CDR3 nucleotides are TGTGCCAGCAGCTCCCAGGACAGGGGTATGTACGAGCAGTACTTC.

The J gene is TRBJ1-3, the V gene TRBV4-3; 8 bases fit TRBD1. J lost 4 bases, V lost 0 bases, and 2 bases had no gene match. The CDR3 sequence is 15 residues long. Germline values: CDR1 LGHNA, CDR2 YSLEER. This CDR3 reads CASSQDRGLGNTIYF. CDR3 in DNA: TGCGCCAGCAGCCAAGACAGGGGGCTCGGAAACACCATATATTTT.

This rearrangement joins TRBV6-5 to TRBJ1-6; 7 bases are a match to TRBD1. This CDR3 has 14 residues. The junction had 8 bases not matched to a gene; V was cut back by 7 bases and J by 8 bases. Germline CDR1 reads MNHEY; CDR2 reads SVGAGI. The CDR3, as DNA: TGTGCCAGCATCACCGGGACAGATTATTCACCCCTCCACTTT. Translation: CASITGTDYSPLHF.

The J gene is TRBJ1-1, the V gene TRBV9; 10 bases are shared with TRBD1. CDR1 is SGDLS, CDR2 YYNGEE, per germline. The CDR3 runs to 15 residues. Losses at the gene ends were 4 bases for V and 4 bases for J; bases not matched to a gene: 7. The CDR3 DNA sequence: TGTGCCAGCAGCCTGGGGGACAGGGGTTTCACTGAAGCTTTCTTT. Its translation is CASSLGDRGFTEAFF.